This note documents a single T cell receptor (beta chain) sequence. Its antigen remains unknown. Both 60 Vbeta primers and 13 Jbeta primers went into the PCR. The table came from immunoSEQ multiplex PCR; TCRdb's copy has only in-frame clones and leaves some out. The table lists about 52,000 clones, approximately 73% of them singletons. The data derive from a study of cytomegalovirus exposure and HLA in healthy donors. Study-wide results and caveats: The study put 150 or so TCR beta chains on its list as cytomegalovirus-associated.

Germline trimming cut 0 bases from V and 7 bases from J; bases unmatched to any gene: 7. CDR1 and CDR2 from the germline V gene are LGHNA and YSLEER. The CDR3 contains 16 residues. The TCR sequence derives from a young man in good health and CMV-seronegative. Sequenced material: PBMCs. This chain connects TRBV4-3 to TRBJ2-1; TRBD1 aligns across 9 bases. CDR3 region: CASSQDGTGSHNEQFF. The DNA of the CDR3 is TGCGCCAGCAGCCAAGACGGGACAGGGTCCCATAATGAGCAGTTCTTC.